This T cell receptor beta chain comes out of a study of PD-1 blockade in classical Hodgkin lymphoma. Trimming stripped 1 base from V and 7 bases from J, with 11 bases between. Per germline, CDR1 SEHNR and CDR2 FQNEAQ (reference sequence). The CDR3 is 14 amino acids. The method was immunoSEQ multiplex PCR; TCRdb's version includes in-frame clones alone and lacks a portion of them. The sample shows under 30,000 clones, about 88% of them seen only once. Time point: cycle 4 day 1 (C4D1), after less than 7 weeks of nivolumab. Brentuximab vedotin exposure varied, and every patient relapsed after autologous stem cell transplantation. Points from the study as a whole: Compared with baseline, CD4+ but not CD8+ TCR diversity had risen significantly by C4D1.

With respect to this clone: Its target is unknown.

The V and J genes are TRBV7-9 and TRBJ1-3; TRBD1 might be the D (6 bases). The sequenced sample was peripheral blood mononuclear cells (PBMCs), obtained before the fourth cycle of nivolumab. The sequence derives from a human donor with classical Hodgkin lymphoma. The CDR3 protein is CASSLGGGDNTIYF. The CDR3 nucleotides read TGTGCCAGCAGCTTAGGAGGGGGTGATAACACCATATATTTT.